This T cell receptor (beta chain) was retrieved from a study of blood T cell repertoires in COVID-19. In the study overall: The origin of the acute and convalescent COVID-19 samples was the United States, Italy and Spain. Sample material is recorded as cDNA or gDNA derived from T cells, B-cell-depleted T cells, or PBMCs.

This clone was seen a few times. As originally analysed: Estimates of nucleated cell counts were drawn from the amplification of reference gene primers. Sequenced by immunoSEQ multiplex PCR; TCRdb stores in-frame clones only, minus some. That table is the source of V, J and clone size, and D and trimming were worked out from the DNA. Of fewer than 20,000 clones listed, about 87% are singletons. The sequenced material came from peripheral blood. The source of this sequence is a human donor in a cohort sampled during active COVID-19.

CDR3: CASSLARDNTQHF. Written as DNA, the CDR3 is TGTGCCAGCAGCTTAGCGCGGGATAATACCCAGCATTTT. This chain joins TRBV7-8 and TRBJ1-5; D is unclear. V gave up 0 bases and J gave up 11 bases, with 11 bases separating them. Looked up from germline, CDR1 is SGHVS and CDR2 is FQNEAQ. The CDR3 is 13 amino acids.